A single sample gave rise to the 14 T cell receptor beta chains below, sequenced in a study of T-cell memory formation after mild COVID-19. TCRdb passed the 5' RACE reads through MiXCR, listing each CDR3 protein once. The sample shows some 200,000 distinct CDR3 sequences, over 9.5% of them seen only once. Specimen: PBMCs or a T cell subset sorted from them (not recorded which). The receptor source for this set is a young man who had mild COVID-19 (a few samples of this study predate the infection). Cell type and time point are not known.

This clonotype was seen more than once but under ten times. A much larger clone differs from this one at a single base, so this may be a read error. The chain carries TRBV7-9 and TRBJ1-5; possible D gene TRBD1, 6 bases. CDR3 length: 14 amino acids. From germline, CDR1 is SEHNR and CDR2 FQNEAQ (reference sequence). The V and J ends lost 2 bases and 8 bases respectively, with 13 bases between them. The CDR3 sequence: CASSLLGADKPQHF. Here the CDR3 DNA reads TGTGCCAGCAGCTTATTGGGGGCTGATAAGCCCCAGCATTTT.

Note on this clonotype: One end of the junction varies from germline; a read error may be responsible. The chain links TRBV5-1 to TRBJ2-1; no reliable D call. The CDR3 spans 13 residues. CDR1 is SGHRS and CDR2 is YFSETQ in the germline V gene. CDR3 in amino acids: CATSDDPNNEQFF. Here the CDR3 DNA reads TGCGCCACCAGCGACGACCCCAACAATGAGCAGTTCTTC. Filled out from reference TRBV5-1 and TRBJ2-1, the complete variable domain reads KAGVTQTPRYLIKTRGQQVTLSCSPISGHRSVSWYQQTPGQGLQFLFEYFSETQRNKGNFPGRFSGRQFSNSRSEMNVSTLELGDSALYLCATSDDPNNEQFFGPGTRLTVL.

CDR3 in DNA: TGTGCCACCAGTGATCCGTCGGACAGGGCCTACAATGAGCAGTTCTTC. As protein: CATSDPSDRAYNEQFF. V and J are TRBV24-1 and TRBJ2-1; 8 nucleotides match TRBD1. The CDR3 has 16 amino acids. The germline gives CDR1 KGHDR, CDR2 SFDVKD. V lost 3 bases and J lost 2; bases outside the gene matches: 5.

The chain combines TRBV23-1 with TRBJ2-1; possible D gene TRBD1, 6 bases. TRBV23-1 is flagged as an ORF with uncertain function. There are 12 residues in the CDR3. The DNA for the CDR3 is TGCGTTCACACAGGGCAAAACAATGAGCAGTTCTTC. Translation: CVHTGQNNEQFF.

In its sample, this clonotype was seen a few times. The V gene is TRBV10-3, the J gene TRBJ1-1, with D perhaps TRBD1 (6 bases). Trimming removed 6 bases from V and 0 bases from J, with 8 bases in between. Germline V CDR1 and CDR2: ENHRY, SYGVKD. This CDR3 is 13 amino acids long. CDR3 nucleotide sequence: TGTGCCATCAGCACAGGGATGAACACTGAAGCTTTCTTT. It yields the protein CAISTGMNTEAFF.

This clonotype showed up just a few times. V usage is TRBV5-1 and J usage is TRBJ2-5; 8 bases map to TRBD1. Germline V gene sequence: CDR1 SGHRS, CDR2 YFSETQ. Trimming cost V 4 bases and J 0 bases; bases outside gene matches: 11. The CDR3 has 17 residues. Here the CDR3 DNA reads TGCGCCAGCAGCCCCCCCCGGGACAGGCCGTACCAAGAGACCCAGTACTTC. It codes for CASSPPRDRPYQETQYF.

This clonotype was observed once. V is TRBV7-2 and J is TRBJ2-3, with TRBD1 identical over 7 bases. This CDR3 spans 14 amino acids. Per germline, CDR1 SGHTA and CDR2 FQGNSA. The J segment lost 5 bases and the V segment lost 2 bases, leaving 4 bases of the junction unmatched. As DNA, the CDR3 is TGTGCCAGCAGCTTATATAGGGGGCAAGATACGCAGTATTTT. Translation gives CASSLYRGQDTQYF.

The V gene is TRBV15, the J gene TRBJ2-2; possible D gene TRBD2, 6 bases. CDR1 LNHNV and CDR2 YYDKDF come from the germline V gene (reference sequence). V dropped 8 bases and J dropped 6 bases, with 16 bases sitting between them. This CDR3 contains 14 residues. In DNA, the CDR3 is TGTGCCACCTCCGGGACTCCAAGCGCCGGGGAGCTGTTTTTT. Encoded protein: CATSGTPSAGELFF.

The table lists this clonotype with many counts. This chain connects TRBV6-6 to TRBJ2-7, with a possible D match to TRBD2 (5 bases). This CDR3 is built from 13 residues. Trimming shortened V by 2 bases and J by 7 bases, and 12 bases separated the two germline ends. Germline values: CDR1 MNHNY, CDR2 SVGAGI (reference sequence). CDR3 residues: CASSYGIPGEQYV. CDR3 in DNA: TGTGCCAGCAGTTACGGTATCCCGGGGGAGCAGTACGTC.

The rearrangement uses TRBV6-1 and TRBJ1-6; 10 bases map to TRBD1. V was clipped by 1 base and J by 10 bases; unmatched bases: 4. The germline V gene has CDR1 MNHNS and CDR2 SASEGT. This CDR3 has 15 amino acids. CDR3 sequence (DNA): TGTGCCAGCAGTGAAGTGGGGGACAGGGGCTCACCCCTCCACTTT. It translates to CASSEVGDRGSPLHF.

This clonotype was seen at least ten times. This rearrangement joins TRBV2 to TRBJ2-7; D remains ambiguous. The V gene's germline CDR1 is SNHLY and CDR2 FYNNEI. Trimming took 4 bases from V and 4 from J, leaving 8 bases between them. CDR3 length equals 12 residues. In DNA form, the CDR3 reads TGTGCCAGCAGTGTTCTTGGTTACGAGCAGTACTTC. Its translation is CASSVLGYEQYF.

This clonotype was recorded at least ten times. V usage is TRBV7-9 and J usage is TRBJ1-4, with TRBD1 matching over 10 bases. J lost 8 bases, V lost 5 bases, and 5 bases had no gene match. This CDR3 has 14 residues. The V gene's germline CDR1 is SEHNR and CDR2 FQNEAQ (reference sequence). The CDR3 DNA follows: TGTGCCAGCAGCGTCGGACAGGGGGGCGAAAAACTGTTTTTT. Translating gives CASSVGQGGEKLFF. Full variable domain (remainder filled in from reference TRBV7-9 and TRBJ1-4): DTGVSQNPRHKITKRGQNVTFRCDPISEHNRLYWYRQTLGQGPEFLTYFQNEAQLEKSRLLSDRFSAERPKGSFSTLEIQRTEQGDSAMYLCASSVGQGGEKLFFGSGTQLSVL.

The rearrangement uses TRBV6-2 or TRBV6-3 and TRBJ2-5, with a possible D match to TRBD2 (5 bases). There are 15 residues in the CDR3. CDR1 is MNHEY and CDR2 is SVGEGT in the germline V gene. V was pared by 7 bases and J by 0 bases, with 15 bases between. The CDR3 bases are TGTGCCAGCACCCGGCGGGCAGCGTACCAAGAGACCCAGTACTTC. The encoded protein is CASTRRAAYQETQYF.

This clonotype appeared many times. The rearrangement uses TRBV12-3 or TRBV12-4 and TRBJ1-1, with TRBD1 as a possible D gene (5 bases). This CDR3 is built from 14 residues. The V end was cut by 5 bases, the J end by 4 bases, with 14 bases between. CDR3: CASSPWGVPTEAFF. Written as DNA, the CDR3 is TGTGCCAGCAGTCCCTGGGGGGTCCCCACTGAAGCTTTCTTT.